The entry that follows covers one TCR beta chain sequence. Its target is unknown. The record originates from a study of cytomegalovirus exposure and HLA in healthy donors. Regarding the study as a whole: Sequencing likely produced, as an artifact, a cluster of highly shared sequence variants. Accurate prediction of HLA-A and HLA-B alleles (for most subjects) was reportedly achieved from TCR beta sequences. There were some 150 TCR beta chains listed as cytomegalovirus-associated. Generally TCR sequences proved uncommon, though certain public TCRs appeared in numerous donors.

PCR amplification relied on 60 Vbeta primers (plus 13 Jbeta primers). Sequencing was performed with immunoSEQ multiplex PCR; in TCRdb, only in-frame clones are kept and a portion is missing. The table includes 150,000 or so clones, about 80% detected once. This CDR3 region has 17 residues. The material sequenced was PBMCs. The sequence was obtained from a woman in her 50s in good health and CMV-seropositive. The chain joins TRBV12-2 to TRBJ2-5; TRBD2 reflects the table's D call only, with no check against the DNA. The end of the DNA fits TRBJ2-7 better, so the J call may be wrong. TRBV12-2 is given as a pseudogene. The CDR3 reads CASRLVTSGAGWYEQYF. The CDR3 DNA follows: TGTGCAAGTCGCTTAGTGACTAGCGGGGCAGGGTGGTACGAGCAGTACTTC.